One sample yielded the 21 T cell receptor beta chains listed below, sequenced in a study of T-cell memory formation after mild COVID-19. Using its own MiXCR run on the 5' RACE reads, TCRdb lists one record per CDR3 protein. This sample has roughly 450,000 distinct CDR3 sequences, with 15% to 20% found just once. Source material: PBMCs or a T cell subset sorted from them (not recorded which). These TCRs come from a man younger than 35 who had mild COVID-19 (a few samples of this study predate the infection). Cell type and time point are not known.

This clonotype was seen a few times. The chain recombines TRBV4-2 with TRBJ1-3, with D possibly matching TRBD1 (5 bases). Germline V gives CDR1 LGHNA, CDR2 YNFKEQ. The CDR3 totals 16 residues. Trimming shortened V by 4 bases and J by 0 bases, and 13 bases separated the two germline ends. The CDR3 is CASSPAVQASGNTIYF. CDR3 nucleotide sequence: TGTGCCAGCAGCCCGGCGGTACAGGCCTCTGGAAACACCATATATTTT.

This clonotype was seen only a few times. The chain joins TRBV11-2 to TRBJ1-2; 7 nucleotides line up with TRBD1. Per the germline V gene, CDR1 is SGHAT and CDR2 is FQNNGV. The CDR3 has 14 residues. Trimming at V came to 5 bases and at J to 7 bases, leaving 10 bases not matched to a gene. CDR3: CASSLGQEQVGYTF. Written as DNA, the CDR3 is TGTGCCAGCAGCCTAGGACAGGAACAAGTTGGCTACACCTTC.

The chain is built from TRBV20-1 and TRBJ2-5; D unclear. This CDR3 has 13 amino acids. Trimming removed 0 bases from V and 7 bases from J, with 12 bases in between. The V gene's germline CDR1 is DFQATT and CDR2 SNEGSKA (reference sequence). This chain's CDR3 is CSARDYWGMTQYF. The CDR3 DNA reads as TGCAGTGCTAGAGATTACTGGGGTATGACCCAGTACTTC.

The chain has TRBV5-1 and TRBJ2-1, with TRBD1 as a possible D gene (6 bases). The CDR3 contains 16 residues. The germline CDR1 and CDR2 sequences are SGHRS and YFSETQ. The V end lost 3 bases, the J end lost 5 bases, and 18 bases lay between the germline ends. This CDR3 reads CASSSQTGYSDNEQFF. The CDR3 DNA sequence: TGCGCCAGCAGCTCCCAAACAGGGTACTCGGACAATGAGCAGTTCTTC.

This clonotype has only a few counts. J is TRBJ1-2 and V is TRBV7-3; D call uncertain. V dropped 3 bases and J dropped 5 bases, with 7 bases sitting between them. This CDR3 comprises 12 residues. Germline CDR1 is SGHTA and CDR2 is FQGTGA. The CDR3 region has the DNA TGTGCCAGCAGCTTCAACGGTTATGGCTACACCTTC. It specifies CASSFNGYGYTF.

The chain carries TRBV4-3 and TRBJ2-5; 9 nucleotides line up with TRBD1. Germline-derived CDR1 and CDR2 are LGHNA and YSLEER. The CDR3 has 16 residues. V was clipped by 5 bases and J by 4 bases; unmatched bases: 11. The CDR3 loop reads CASSYGQGIGGETQYF. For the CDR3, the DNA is TGCGCCAGCAGCTACGGACAGGGGATAGGAGGAGAGACCCAGTACTTC.

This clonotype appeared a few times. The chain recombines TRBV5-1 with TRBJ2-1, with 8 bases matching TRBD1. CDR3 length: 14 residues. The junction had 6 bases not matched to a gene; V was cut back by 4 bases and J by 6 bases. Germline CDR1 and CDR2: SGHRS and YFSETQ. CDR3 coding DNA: TGCGCCAGCAGCCCGACAGGGGAAGCCAATGAGCAGTTCTTC. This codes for CASSPTGEANEQFF.

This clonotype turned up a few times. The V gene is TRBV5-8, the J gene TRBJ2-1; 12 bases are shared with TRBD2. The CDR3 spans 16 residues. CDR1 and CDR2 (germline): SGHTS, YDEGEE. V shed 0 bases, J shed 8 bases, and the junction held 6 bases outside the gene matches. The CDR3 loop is CASSLGTSGGLDEQFF. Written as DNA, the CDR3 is TGTGCCAGCAGCTTGGGTACTAGCGGGGGGTTGGATGAGCAGTTCTTC.

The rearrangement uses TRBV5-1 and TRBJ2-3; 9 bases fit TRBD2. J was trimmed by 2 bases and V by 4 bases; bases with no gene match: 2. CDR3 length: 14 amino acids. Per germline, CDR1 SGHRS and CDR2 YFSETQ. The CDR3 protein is CASSRTSDTDTQYF. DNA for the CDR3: TGCGCCAGCAGCAGGACTAGCGACACAGATACGCAGTATTTT. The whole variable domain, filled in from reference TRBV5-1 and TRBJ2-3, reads KAGVTQTPRYLIKTRGQQVTLSCSPISGHRSVSWYQQTPGQGLQFLFEYFSETQRNKGNFPGRFSGRQFSNSRSEMNVSTLELGDSALYLCASSRTSDTDTQYFGPGTRLTVL.

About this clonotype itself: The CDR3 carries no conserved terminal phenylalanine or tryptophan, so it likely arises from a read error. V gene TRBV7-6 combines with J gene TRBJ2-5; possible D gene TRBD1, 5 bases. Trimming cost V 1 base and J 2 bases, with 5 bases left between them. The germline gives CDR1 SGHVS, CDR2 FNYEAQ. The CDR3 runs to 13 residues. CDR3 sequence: CASSLDRQETQYV. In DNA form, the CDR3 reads TGTGCCAGCAGCTTAGACAGGCAAGAGACCCAGTACGTC.

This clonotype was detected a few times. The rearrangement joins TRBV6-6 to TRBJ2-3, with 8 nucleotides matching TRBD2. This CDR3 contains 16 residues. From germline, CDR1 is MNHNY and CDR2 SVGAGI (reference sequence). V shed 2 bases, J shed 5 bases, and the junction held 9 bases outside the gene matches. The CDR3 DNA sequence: TGTGCCAGCAGTTACGGAGTAGCGGGGTCACAAGATACGCAGTATTTT. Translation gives CASSYGVAGSQDTQYF.

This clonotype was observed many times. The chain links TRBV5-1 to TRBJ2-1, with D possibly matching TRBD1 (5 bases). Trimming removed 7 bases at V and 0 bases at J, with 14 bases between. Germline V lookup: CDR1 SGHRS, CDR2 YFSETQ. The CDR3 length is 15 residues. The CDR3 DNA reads TGCGCCAGCCGAATTGACAGTAGCTCCTACAATGAGCAGTTCTTC. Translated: CASRIDSSSYNEQFF.

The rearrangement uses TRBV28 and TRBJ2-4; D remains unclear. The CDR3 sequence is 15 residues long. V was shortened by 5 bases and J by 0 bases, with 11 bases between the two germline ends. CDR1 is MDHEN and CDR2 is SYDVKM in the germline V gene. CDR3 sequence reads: CASSPRLGAKNIQYF. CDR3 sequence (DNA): TGTGCCAGCAGTCCGAGACTGGGAGCCAAAAACATTCAGTACTTC.

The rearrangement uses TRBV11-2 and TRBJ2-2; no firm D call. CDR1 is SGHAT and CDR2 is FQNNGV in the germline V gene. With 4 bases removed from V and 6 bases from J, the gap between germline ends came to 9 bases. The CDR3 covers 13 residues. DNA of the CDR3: TGTGCCAGCAGCTCGTACTCGGCCGGGGAGCTGTTTTTT. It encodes CASSSYSAGELFF.

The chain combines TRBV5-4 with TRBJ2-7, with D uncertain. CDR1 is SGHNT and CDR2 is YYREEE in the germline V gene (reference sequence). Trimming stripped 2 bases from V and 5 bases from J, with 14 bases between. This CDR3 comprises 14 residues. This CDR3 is CASSLHPGLNEQYF. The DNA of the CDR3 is TGTGCCAGCAGCTTACATCCGGGTTTGAACGAGCAGTACTTC.

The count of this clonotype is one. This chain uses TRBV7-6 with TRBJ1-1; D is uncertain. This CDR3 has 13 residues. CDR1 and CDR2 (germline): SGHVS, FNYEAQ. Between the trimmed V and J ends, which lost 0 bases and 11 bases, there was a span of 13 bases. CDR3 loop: CASSLAGRSEAFF. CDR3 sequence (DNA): TGTGCCAGCAGCTTAGCGGGTCGATCCGAGGCTTTCTTT.

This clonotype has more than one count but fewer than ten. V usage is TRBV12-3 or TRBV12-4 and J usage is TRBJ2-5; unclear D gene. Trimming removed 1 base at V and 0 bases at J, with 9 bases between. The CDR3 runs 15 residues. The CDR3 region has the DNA TGTGCCAGCAGTTTAGGGGCAGTGTACCAAGAGACCCAGTACTTC. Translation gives CASSLGAVYQETQYF.

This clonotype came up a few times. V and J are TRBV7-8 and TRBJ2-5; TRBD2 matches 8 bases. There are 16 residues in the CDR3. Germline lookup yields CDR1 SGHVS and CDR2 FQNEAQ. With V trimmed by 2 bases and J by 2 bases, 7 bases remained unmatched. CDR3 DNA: TGTGCCAGCAGCTTATCGGGGGGGGACTATCAAGAGACCCAGTACTTC. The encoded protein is CASSLSGGDYQETQYF. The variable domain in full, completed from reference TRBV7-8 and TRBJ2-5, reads GAGVSQSPRYKVAKRGQDVALRCDPISGHVSLFWYQQALGQGPEFLTYFQNEAQLDKSGLPSDRFFAERPEGSVSTLKIQRTQQEDSAVYLCASSLSGGDYQETQYFGPGTRLLVL.

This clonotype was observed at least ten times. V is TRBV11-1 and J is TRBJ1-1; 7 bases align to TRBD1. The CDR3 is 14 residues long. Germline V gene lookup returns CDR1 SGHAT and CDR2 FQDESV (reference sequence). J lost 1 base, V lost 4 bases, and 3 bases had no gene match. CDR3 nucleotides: TGTGCCAGCAGCTCCGGGACAGCGAACACTGAAGCTTTCTTT. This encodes CASSSGTANTEAFF.

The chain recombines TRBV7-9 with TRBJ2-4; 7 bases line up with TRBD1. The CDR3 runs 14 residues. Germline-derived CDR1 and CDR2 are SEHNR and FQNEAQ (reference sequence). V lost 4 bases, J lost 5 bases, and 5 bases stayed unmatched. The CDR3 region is CASSSRDRENIQYF. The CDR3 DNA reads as TGTGCCAGCAGCTCAAGGGACAGAGAAAACATTCAGTACTTC.

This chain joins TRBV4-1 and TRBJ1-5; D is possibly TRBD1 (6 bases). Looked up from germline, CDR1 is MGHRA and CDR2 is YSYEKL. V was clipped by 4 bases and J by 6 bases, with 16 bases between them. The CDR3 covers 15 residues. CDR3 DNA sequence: TGCGCCAGCAGCCCCTCCCCGGGGGGGCCTCAGCCCCAGCATTTT. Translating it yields CASSPSPGGPQPQHF.